Below are 20 T cell receptor beta chains sequenced from a single sample in a study of T cell repertoires in cytomegalovirus infection. TCRdb analysed the reads with MiXCR anew, one entry per CDR3 protein. The table records 700,000 to 900,000 distinct CDR3 sequences, about 28% of them present only once. The antigens of these receptors remain unknown. The sample in question was cultured CD8+ T cells from PBMCs, obtained from culture after CMV antigen stimulation. The source of these receptors is a human donor in good health (CMV status not recorded). Some clones in this sample may be carry-over from other donors' samples.

This sequence joins TRBV19 and TRBJ1-1; TRBD1 might be the D (5 bases). The germline V and J ends were trimmed by 1 base and 4 bases, with 7 bases remaining between them. Germline assignment: CDR1 LNHDA and CDR2 SQIVND (reference sequence). The CDR3 covers 13 residues. The CDR3 reads CASSIVGGTEAFF. The CDR3 nucleotides are TGTGCCAGTAGTATAGTGGGGGGCACTGAAGCTTTCTTT. The whole variable domain, filled in from reference TRBV19 and TRBJ1-1, reads DGGITQSPKYLFRKEGQNVTLSCEQNLNHDAMYWYRQDPGQGLRLIYYSQIVNDFQKGDIAEGYSVSREKKESFPLTVTSAQKNPTAFYLCASSIVGGTEAFFGQGTRLTVV.

This clonotype was observed a few times. The chain links TRBV20-1 to TRBJ2-5; 9 bases map to TRBD1. Germline-derived CDR1 and CDR2 are DFQATT and SNEGSKA (reference sequence). Losses at the gene ends were 5 bases for V and 4 bases for J; bases not matched to a gene: 2. The CDR3 covers 12 residues. In DNA, the CDR3 is TGCAGTGCTGGGGACAGGGCAGAGACCCAGTACTTC. Translated: CSAGDRAETQYF.

The rearrangement joins TRBV20-1 to TRBJ1-4; 9 bases map to TRBD1. The V gene end was trimmed by 3 bases and the J gene end by 10 bases; junction bases not matched to a gene: 12. Germline V gene lookup returns CDR1 DFQATT and CDR2 SNEGSKA (reference sequence). The CDR3 is made up of 15 amino acids. The DNA for the CDR3 is TGCAGTGCTAGGGAAACGGGACAGGGCGTTGGAAAACTGTTTTTT. It translates to CSARETGQGVGKLFF.

The chain has TRBV4-3 and TRBJ1-2; D perhaps matches TRBD1 (5 bases). This CDR3 contains 14 residues. CDR1 is LGHNA, CDR2 YSLEER, per germline. The ends were cut back, 0 bases at V and 4 bases at J, with 9 bases in the middle. The CDR3 spells CASSQELGAYGYTF. CDR3 sequence (DNA): TGCGCCAGCAGCCAAGAGCTCGGGGCCTATGGCTACACCTTC.

This chain connects TRBV7-6 to TRBJ2-1; 7 bases are a match to TRBD2. The CDR3 is 16 amino acids. The trim removed 1 base at V and 1 base at J, leaving 4 bases unmatched. Germline CDR1 SGHVS, CDR2 FNYEAQ. The CDR3 sequence: CASSLGGGGSYNEQFF. The CDR3 DNA reads TGTGCCAGCAGCTTAGGGGGGGGAGGGTCCTACAATGAGCAGTTCTTC.

V and J are TRBV19 and TRBJ1-1; 9 bases are a match to TRBD1. The CDR3 totals 14 residues. Per germline, CDR1 LNHDA and CDR2 SQIVND (reference sequence). V lost 3 bases, J lost 5 bases, and 4 bases stayed unmatched. The CDR3 sequence is CASSIGTGWTEAFF. In DNA, the CDR3 is TGTGCCAGTAGTATCGGGACAGGGTGGACTGAAGCTTTCTTT. Variable domain in full (rest from reference TRBV19 and TRBJ1-1): DGGITQSPKYLFRKEGQNVTLSCEQNLNHDAMYWYRQDPGQGLRLIYYSQIVNDFQKGDIAEGYSVSREKKESFPLTVTSAQKNPTAFYLCASSIGTGWTEAFFGQGTRLTVV.

This clonotype was seen a handful of times. This rearrangement joins TRBV15 to TRBJ2-1; tentative D call: TRBD1 (5 bases). This CDR3 is 17 amino acids long. Trimming removed 5 bases at V and 0 bases at J, with 17 bases between. CDR1 LNHNV and CDR2 YYDKDF come from the germline V gene (reference sequence). The CDR3 spells CATSVPHRISSYNEQFF. The CDR3 DNA reads as TGTGCCACCAGCGTACCTCACAGGATTAGCTCCTACAATGAGCAGTTCTTC.

This chain uses TRBV4-3 with TRBJ1-1, with 9 bases that match TRBD1. Trimming removed 2 bases from V and 4 bases from J; junction bases left unmatched: 14. Germline CDR1 LGHNA, CDR2 YSLEER. The CDR3 is made up of 18 amino acids. CDR3 sequence reads: CASSQTLRDRELGTEAFF. The CDR3 region has the DNA TGCGCCAGCAGCCAAACCCTCAGGGACAGGGAGTTGGGCACTGAAGCTTTCTTT.

This chain joins TRBV27 and TRBJ2-1; 12 bases are a match to TRBD1. The CDR3 is made up of 16 amino acids. The germline gives CDR1 MNHEY, CDR2 SMNVEV (reference sequence). The trim removed 7 bases at V and 6 bases at J, leaving 10 bases unmatched. CDR3 DNA sequence: TGTGCCAGCACGGGAGGACGGGACAGGGGGCTCAATGAGCAGTTCTTC. As protein: CASTGGRDRGLNEQFF.

The rearrangement links TRBV28 to TRBJ2-5; maybe TRBD1 (6 bases). This CDR3 region has 16 residues. Germline CDR1 reads MDHEN; CDR2 reads SYDVKM. Deletions cut 4 bases from V and 5 bases from J, with 20 bases between. The CDR3 bases are TGTGCCAGCAGTTCCTTCAGGGACAAGGGACGGGAGACCCAGTACTTC. It codes for CASSSFRDKGRETQYF.

The J gene is TRBJ2-1, the V gene TRBV15; D tentatively reads TRBD1 or TRBD2 (5 bases each). The V end lost 0 bases, the J end lost 9 bases, and 9 bases lay between the germline ends. The CDR3 has 13 amino acids. The germline CDR1 and CDR2 sequences are LNHNV and YYDKDF (reference sequence). This chain's CDR3 is CATSRDRGGEQFF. For the CDR3, the DNA is TGTGCCACCAGCAGAGATCGTGGGGGTGAGCAGTTCTTC.

This chain connects TRBV27 to TRBJ2-7, with TRBD2 as a possible D gene (6 bases). Trimming removed 5 bases at V and 7 bases at J, with 9 bases between. The CDR3 runs to 11 residues. CDR1 and CDR2 (germline): MNHEY, SMNVEV (reference sequence). Written as DNA, the CDR3 is TGTGCCAGCAGTGGCGGGGCGGAGCAGTACTTC. Translated, it gives CASSGGAEQYF.

The V call is TRBV6-5, the J call TRBJ1-1, with D maybe TRBD1 (6 bases). This CDR3 has 16 residues. Germline-derived CDR1 and CDR2 are MNHEY and SVGAGI. V lost 8 bases, J lost 6 bases, and 25 bases lay in between. CDR3: CASGYNWGRLFAEAFF. The CDR3, as DNA: TGTGCCAGCGGATACAACTGGGGGCGCTTGTTCGCTGAAGCTTTCTTT.

The chain has TRBV7-9 and TRBJ2-5; 9 nucleotides agree with TRBD1. CDR1 and CDR2 from the germline V gene are SEHNR and FQNEAQ (reference sequence). The trim removed 5 bases at V and 4 bases at J, leaving 8 bases unmatched. The CDR3 sequence is 15 residues long. The CDR3 sequence: CASSNRDRDGETQYF. For the CDR3, the DNA is TGTGCCAGCAGCAACCGGGACAGGGATGGAGAGACCCAGTACTTC.

This chain uses TRBV3-1 with TRBJ2-1; D unresolved. CDR1 and CDR2 (germline): LGHDT, YNNKEL (reference sequence). This CDR3 contains 12 residues. V was trimmed by 8 bases and J by 9 bases, leaving 14 bases between them. The CDR3 coding sequence is TGTGCCAGCTCTGGGGTGACGGGTGAGCAGTTCTTC. It specifies CASSGVTGEQFF.

This clonotype has at least ten counts. The rearrangement uses TRBV7-6 and TRBJ1-1, with D possibly matching TRBD1 (6 bases). The CDR3 consists of 15 residues. Trimming removed 8 bases at V and 6 bases at J, with 22 bases between. The germline V gene encodes CDR1 SGHVS and CDR2 FNYEAQ. The CDR3 region has the DNA TGTGCCAGCCGAACAGGGATCGGAGGGGGTTCTGAAGCTTTCTTT. Protein: CASRTGIGGGSEAFF.

This clonotype was counted a few times. CDR3: CASSSPFRGTSNEQFF. The CDR3 DNA follows: TGTGCCAGCAGTTCCCCTTTCCGGGGAACTTCCAATGAGCAGTTCTTC. The chain has TRBV12-3 or TRBV12-4 and TRBJ2-1; a weak D match, TRBD2 (5 bases). CDR3 size: 16 residues. The germline V and J ends were trimmed by 4 bases and 6 bases, with 19 bases remaining between them.

V gene TRBV6-1 combines with J gene TRBJ1-2, with D possibly matching TRBD1 (5 bases). The CDR3 spans 15 residues. V lost 4 bases, J lost 4 bases, and 16 bases lay in between. Germline CDR1 MNHNS, CDR2 SASEGT. The CDR3 DNA reads as TGTGCCAGCAGTGCCACGGCGACAGAATTCTATGGCTACACCTTC. It encodes CASSATATEFYGYTF.

There are many counts of this clonotype. This chain connects TRBV9 to TRBJ2-1; no firm D call. Germline values: CDR1 SGDLS, CDR2 YYNGEE. Between the trimmed V and J ends, which lost 0 bases and 2 bases, there was a span of 9 bases. The CDR3 is 15 amino acids. CDR3 amino acids: CASSVVGYPYNEQFF. The CDR3 DNA reads TGTGCCAGCAGCGTAGTTGGGTACCCCTACAATGAGCAGTTCTTC.

The rearrangement joins TRBV19 to TRBJ2-1; 9 positions agree with TRBD2. The junction had 5 bases not matched to a gene; V was cut back by 7 bases and J by 4 bases. CDR3 length: 14 residues. CDR1 and CDR2 (germline): LNHDA, SQIVND (reference sequence). The CDR3 nucleotides read TGTGCCAGTACGGAAACTAGCGGGTACAATGAGCAGTTCTTC. Its protein product is CASTETSGYNEQFF.